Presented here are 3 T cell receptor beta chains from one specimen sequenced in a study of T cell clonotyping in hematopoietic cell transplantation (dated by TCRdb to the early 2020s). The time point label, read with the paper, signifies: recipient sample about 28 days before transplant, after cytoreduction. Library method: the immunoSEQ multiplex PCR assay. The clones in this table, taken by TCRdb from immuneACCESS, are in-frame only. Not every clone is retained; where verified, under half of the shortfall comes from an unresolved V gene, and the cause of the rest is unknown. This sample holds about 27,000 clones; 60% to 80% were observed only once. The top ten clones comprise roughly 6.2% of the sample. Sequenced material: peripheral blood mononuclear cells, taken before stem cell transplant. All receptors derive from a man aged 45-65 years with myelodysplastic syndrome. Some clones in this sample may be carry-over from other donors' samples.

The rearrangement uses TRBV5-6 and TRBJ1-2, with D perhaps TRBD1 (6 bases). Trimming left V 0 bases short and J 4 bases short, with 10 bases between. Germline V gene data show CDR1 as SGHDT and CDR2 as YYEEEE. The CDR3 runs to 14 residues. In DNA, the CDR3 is TGTGCCAGCAGCTTGGGGGGGGCCGTCTATGGCTACACCTTC. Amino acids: CASSLGGAVYGYTF.

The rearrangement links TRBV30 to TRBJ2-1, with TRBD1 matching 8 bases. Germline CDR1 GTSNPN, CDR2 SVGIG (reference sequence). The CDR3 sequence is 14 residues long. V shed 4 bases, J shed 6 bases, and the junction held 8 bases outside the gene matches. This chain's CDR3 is CAWTLGDRSNEQFF. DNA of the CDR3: TGTGCCTGGACCCTTGGGGACAGGTCCAATGAGCAGTTCTTC.

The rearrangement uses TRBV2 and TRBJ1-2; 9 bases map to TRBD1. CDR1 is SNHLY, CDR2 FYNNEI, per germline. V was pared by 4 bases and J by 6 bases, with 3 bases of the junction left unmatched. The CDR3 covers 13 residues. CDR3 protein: CASSATGGHGYTF. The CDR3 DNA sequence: TGTGCCAGCAGTGCGACAGGGGGGCATGGCTACACCTTC.